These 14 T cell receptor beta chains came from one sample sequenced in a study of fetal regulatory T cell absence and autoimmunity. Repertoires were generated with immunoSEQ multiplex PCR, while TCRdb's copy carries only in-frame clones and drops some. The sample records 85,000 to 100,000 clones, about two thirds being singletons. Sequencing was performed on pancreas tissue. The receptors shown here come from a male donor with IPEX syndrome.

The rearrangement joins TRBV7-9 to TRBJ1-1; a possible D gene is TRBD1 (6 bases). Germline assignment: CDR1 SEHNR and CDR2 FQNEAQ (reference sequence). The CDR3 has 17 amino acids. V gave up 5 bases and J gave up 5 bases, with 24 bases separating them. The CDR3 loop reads CASSPYGRGLGGTEAFF. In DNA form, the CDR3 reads TGTGCCAGCAGCCCCTACGGCAGGGGCTTAGGGGGAACTGAAGCTTTCTTT.

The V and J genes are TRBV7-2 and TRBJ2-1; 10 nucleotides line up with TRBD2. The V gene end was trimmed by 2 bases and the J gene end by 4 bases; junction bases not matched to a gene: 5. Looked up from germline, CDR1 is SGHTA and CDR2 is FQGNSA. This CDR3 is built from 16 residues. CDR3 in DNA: TGTGCCAGCAGCTTACATACTAGCGGGGTTTACAATGAGCAGTTCTTC. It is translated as CASSLHTSGVYNEQFF.

The CDR3 here is CASSGSDGYNSPLHF. The CDR3 nucleotides are TGTGCCAGCAGTGGATCGGACGGCTATAATTCACCCCTCCACTTT. V and J are TRBV2 and TRBJ1-6; D not certain. Trimming pared 4 bases from V and 3 bases from J, leaving 10 bases between. The CDR3 contains 15 residues. Germline V gives CDR1 SNHLY, CDR2 FYNNEI.

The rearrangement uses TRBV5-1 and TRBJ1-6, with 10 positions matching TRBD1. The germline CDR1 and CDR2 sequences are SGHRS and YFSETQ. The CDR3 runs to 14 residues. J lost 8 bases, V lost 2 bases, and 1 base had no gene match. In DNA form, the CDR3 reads TGCGCCAGCAGCTTCGACAGGGGGCATTCACCCCTCCACTTT. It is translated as CASSFDRGHSPLHF.

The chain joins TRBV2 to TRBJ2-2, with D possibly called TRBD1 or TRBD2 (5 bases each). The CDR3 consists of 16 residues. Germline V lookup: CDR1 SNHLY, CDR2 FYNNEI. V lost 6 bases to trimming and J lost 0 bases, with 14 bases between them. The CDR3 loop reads CASSHWDESNTGELFF. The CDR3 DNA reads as TGTGCCAGCAGCCACTGGGACGAGTCGAACACCGGGGAGCTGTTTTTT.

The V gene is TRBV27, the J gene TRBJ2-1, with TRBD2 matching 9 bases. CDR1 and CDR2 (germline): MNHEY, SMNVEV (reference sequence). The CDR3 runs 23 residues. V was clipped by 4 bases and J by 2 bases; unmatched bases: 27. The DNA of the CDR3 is TGTGCCAGCAGTTCCGGGCCTCATTATCCGGGACACTCTGCTAGCGGGACCTACAATGAGCAGTTCTTC. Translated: CASSSGPHYPGHSASGTYNEQFF.

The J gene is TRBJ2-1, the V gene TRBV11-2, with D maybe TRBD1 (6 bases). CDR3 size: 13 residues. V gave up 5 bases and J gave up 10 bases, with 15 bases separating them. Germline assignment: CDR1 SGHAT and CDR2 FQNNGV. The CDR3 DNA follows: TGTGCCAGCAGCCCTCCTTTCGACAGGGAGCAGTTCTTC. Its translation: CASSPPFDREQFF.

CDR3 residues: CASSLAGGLGEQFF. The DNA for the CDR3 is TGTGCCAGCAGCTTAGCGGGGGGATTGGGTGAGCAGTTCTTC. V is TRBV7-6 and J is TRBJ2-1, with D perhaps matching TRBD2 (6 bases). Germline V gene sequence: CDR1 SGHVS, CDR2 FNYEAQ. This CDR3 is built from 14 residues. V lost 0 bases to trimming and J lost 9 bases, with 12 bases between them.

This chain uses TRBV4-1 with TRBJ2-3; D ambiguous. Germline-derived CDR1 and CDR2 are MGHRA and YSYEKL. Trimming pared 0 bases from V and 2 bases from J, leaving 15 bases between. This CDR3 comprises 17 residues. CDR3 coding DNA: TGCGCCAGCAGCCAAGATCGGGCTAGTCCTTTCACAGATACGCAGTATTTT. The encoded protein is CASSQDRASPFTDTQYF.

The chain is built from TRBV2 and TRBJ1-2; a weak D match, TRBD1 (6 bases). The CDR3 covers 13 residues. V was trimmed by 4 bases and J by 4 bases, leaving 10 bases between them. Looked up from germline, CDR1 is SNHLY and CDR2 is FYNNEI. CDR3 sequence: CASSGRTVYGYTF. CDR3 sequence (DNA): TGTGCCAGCAGTGGCCGGACAGTCTATGGCTACACCTTC.

As DNA, the CDR3 is TGTGCCAGCAGTGAAGTACTAGCGGGGGGAAGCTCCTACAATGAGCAGTTCTTC. Translating it yields CASSEVLAGGSSYNEQFF. V gene TRBV6-1 combines with J gene TRBJ2-1, with 12 bases lining up with TRBD2. The CDR3 extends over 18 amino acids. The junction had 4 bases not matched to a gene; V was cut back by 1 base and J by 0 bases. The germline V gene encodes CDR1 MNHNS and CDR2 SASEGT.

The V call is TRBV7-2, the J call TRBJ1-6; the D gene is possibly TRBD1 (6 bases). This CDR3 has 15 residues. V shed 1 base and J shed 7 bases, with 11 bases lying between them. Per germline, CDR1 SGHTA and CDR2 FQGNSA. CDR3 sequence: CASSLDAGTNSPLHF. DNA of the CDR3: TGTGCCAGCAGCTTAGACGCAGGGACAAATTCACCCCTCCACTTT. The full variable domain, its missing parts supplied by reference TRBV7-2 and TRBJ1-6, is GAGVSQSPSNKVTEKGKDVELRCDPISGHTALYWYRQSLGQGLEFLIYFQGNSAPDKSGLPSDRFSAERTGGSVSTLTIQRTQQEDSAVYLCASSLDAGTNSPLHFGNGTRLTVT.

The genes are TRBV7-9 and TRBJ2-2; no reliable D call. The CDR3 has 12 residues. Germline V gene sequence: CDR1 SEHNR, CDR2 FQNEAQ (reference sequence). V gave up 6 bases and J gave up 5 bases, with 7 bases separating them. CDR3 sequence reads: CASRPRTGELFF. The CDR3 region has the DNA TGTGCCAGCAGGCCCAGGACCGGGGAGCTGTTTTTT.

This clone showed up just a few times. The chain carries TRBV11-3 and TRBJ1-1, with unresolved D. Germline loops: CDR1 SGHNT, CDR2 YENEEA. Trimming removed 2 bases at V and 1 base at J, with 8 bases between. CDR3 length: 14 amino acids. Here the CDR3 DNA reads TGTGCCAGCAGCTTACGACAAGGGAACACTGAAGCTTTCTTT. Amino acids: CASSLRQGNTEAFF.